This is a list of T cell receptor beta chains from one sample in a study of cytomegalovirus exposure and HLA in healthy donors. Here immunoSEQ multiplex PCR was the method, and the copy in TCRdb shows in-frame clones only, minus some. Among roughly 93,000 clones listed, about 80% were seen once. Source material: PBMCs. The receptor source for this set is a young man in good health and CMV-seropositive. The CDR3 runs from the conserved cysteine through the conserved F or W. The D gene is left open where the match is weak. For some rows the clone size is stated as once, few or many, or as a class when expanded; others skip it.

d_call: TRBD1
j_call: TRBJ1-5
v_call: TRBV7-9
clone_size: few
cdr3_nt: TGTGCCAGCAGCTTAGAGGGCAGGGGGTACAATCAGCCCCAGCATTTT
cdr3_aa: CASSLEGRGYNQPQHF

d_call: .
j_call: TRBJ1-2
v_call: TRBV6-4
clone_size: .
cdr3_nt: TGTGCCAGCAGTGAAGGGGGAGGCTACACCTTC
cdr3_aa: CASSEGGGYTF

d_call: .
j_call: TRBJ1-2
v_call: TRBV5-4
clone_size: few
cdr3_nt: TGTGCCAGCAGCTCCCGACAAAAAATCTATGGCTACACCTTC
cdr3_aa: CASSSRQKIYGYTF

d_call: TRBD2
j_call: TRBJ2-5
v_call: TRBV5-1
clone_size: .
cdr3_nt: TGCGCCAGCAGCTTGGCCGGGACTAGCGGGGGGGCCCGGGAGACCCAGTACTTC
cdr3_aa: CASSLAGTSGGARETQYF

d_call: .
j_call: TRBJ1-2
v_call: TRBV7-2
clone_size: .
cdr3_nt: TGTGCCAGCAGCCCCCGAGGCCAGGGCTACACCTTC
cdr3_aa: CASSPRGQGYTF

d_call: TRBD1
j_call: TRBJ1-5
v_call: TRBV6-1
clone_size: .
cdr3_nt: TGTGCCAGCACCCCGGGACAGGGACGGCAGCCCCAGCATTTT
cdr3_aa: CASTPGQGRQPQHF

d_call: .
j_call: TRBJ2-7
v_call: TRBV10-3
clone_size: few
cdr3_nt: TGTGCCATCAGTGCCCAGGGGATGACCTACGAGCAGTACTTC
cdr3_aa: CAISAQGMTYEQYF

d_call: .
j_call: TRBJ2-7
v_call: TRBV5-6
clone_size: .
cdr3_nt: TGTGCCAGCAGCTTTCAGAGGATTTCCGAGCAGTACTTC
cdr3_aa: CASSFQRISEQYF

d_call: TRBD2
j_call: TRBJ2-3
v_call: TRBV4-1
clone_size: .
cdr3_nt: TGCGCCAGCAGCCCAGAGGGAGCGGGGGGTGGCACAGATACGCAGTATTTT
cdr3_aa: CASSPEGAGGGTDTQYF

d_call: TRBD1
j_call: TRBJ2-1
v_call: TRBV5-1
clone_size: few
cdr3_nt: TGCGCCAGCAGCTTGGGGGGACAGGGCCTCAATGAGCAGTTCTTC
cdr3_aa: CASSLGGQGLNEQFF

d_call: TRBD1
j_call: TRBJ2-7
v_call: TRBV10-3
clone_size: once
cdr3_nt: TGTGCCGCCCGACAGGGGGAGGACGAGCAGTACTTC
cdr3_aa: CAARQGEDEQYF

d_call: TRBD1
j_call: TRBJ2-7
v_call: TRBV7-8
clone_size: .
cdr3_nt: TGTGCCAGCAGCTTTGGGGACAGGGCCTACGAGCAGTACTTC
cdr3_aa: CASSFGDRAYEQYF

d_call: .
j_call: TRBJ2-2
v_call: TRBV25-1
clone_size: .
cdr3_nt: TGTGCCAGCGGAGACGTGAACACCGGGGAGCTGTTTTTT
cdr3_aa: CASGDVNTGELFF

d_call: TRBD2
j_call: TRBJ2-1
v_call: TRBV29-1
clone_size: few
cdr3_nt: TGCAGCGTTGAAGGGCTAGCGGGGGACAATGAGCAGTTCTTC
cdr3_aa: CSVEGLAGDNEQFF